These 27 T cell receptor beta chains were sequenced from one sample in a study of cytomegalovirus exposure and HLA in healthy donors. PCR used 60 Vbeta primers and 13 Jbeta primers. TCRdb's table, derived via immunoSEQ multiplex PCR, lists solely in-frame clones and lacks some. The data show 110,000 to 150,000 clones, about three quarters seen once. The sample was PBMCs. The receptors derive from a man younger than 35 in good health and CMV-seronegative.

This clone was detected a few times. The chain employs TRBV2 and TRBJ2-7, with 8 nucleotides matching TRBD2. Trimming at V came to 4 bases and at J to 3 bases, leaving 8 bases not matched to a gene. The CDR3 is made up of 15 amino acids. Germline assignment: CDR1 SNHLY and CDR2 FYNNEI. Written as DNA, the CDR3 is TGTGCCAGCAGTGCCGTAGCGGGGAACATCTACGAGCAGTACTTC. Amino acid sequence: CASSAVAGNIYEQYF.

A single count supports this clone. The chain employs TRBV5-4 and TRBJ2-7, with 7 bases identical to TRBD2. V lost 4 bases to trimming and J lost 2 bases; unmatched junction nucleotides: 9. This CDR3 has 15 amino acids. CDR1 is SGHNT and CDR2 is YYREEE in the germline V gene (reference sequence). The CDR3 protein is CASSPGGGEPYEQYF. The CDR3 DNA is TGTGCCAGCAGCCCGGGGGGAGGGGAGCCCTACGAGCAGTACTTC.

This clone has only one observation. This chain joins TRBV19 and TRBJ1-2, with 8 bases matching TRBD1. CDR1 is LNHDA and CDR2 is SQIVND in the germline V gene (reference sequence). V trimming: 6 bases; J trimming: 3 bases; junction bases outside the gene matches: 15. The CDR3 consists of 17 residues. The CDR3 DNA follows: TGTGCCAGTAGCCTCCGGGGTCAGGGGGCTATCGACTATGGCTACACCTTC. Translated, it gives CASSLRGQGAIDYGYTF.

This clone was found once. The V gene is TRBV25-1, the J gene TRBJ1-5, with D perhaps matching TRBD1 (5 bases). The CDR3 is 16 residues long. Germline-derived CDR1 and CDR2 are MGHDK and SYGVNS. V shed 2 bases and J shed 4 bases, with 15 bases lying between them. CDR3 sequence: CASSEEEGTENQPQHF. CDR3 in DNA: TGTGCCAGCAGTGAAGAAGAGGGGACTGAGAATCAGCCCCAGCATTTT.

This chain connects TRBV19 to TRBJ1-6, with D possibly TRBD1 on 6 matching bases. Trimming shortened V by 3 bases and J by 2 bases, and 8 bases separated the two germline ends. The CDR3 is made up of 15 amino acids. Per the germline V gene, CDR1 is LNHDA and CDR2 is SQIVND (reference sequence). CDR3 amino acids: CASSMGAAYNSPLHF. Written as DNA, the CDR3 is TGTGCCAGTAGTATGGGGGCAGCCTATAATTCACCCCTCCACTTT.

The chain combines TRBV5-4 with TRBJ1-2; TRBD1 matches at 7 bases. The CDR3 is 13 amino acids. Trimming took 0 bases from V and 7 from J; bases not matched to a gene: 3. Germline values: CDR1 SGHNT, CDR2 YYREEE (reference sequence). CDR3 in amino acids: CASSLGGGGGYTF. DNA for the CDR3: TGTGCCAGCAGCTTGGGAGGGGGCGGTGGCTACACCTTC.

The sample holds a few counts of this clone. V gene TRBV7-6 combines with J gene TRBJ2-5; D is uncertain. The CDR3 contains 11 residues. Germline loops: CDR1 SGHVS, CDR2 FNYEAQ. V was clipped by 4 bases and J by 4 bases, with 4 bases between them. The CDR3 region has the DNA TGTGCCAGCAGCTCGGGAGAGACCCAGTACTTC. Translated: CASSSGETQYF.

The genes are TRBV30 and TRBJ2-7, with 8 bases aligning to TRBD2. The V segment lost 0 bases and the J segment 3 bases; nucleotides outside the gene matches: 10. The CDR3 spans 16 residues. Germline V CDR1 and CDR2: GTSNPN, SVGIG (reference sequence). CDR3 DNA sequence: TGTGCCTGGAGTGTACCAAGTCTAGCGGGCCACTACGAGCAGTACTTC. It is translated as CAWSVPSLAGHYEQYF. The full variable domain, with the rest looked up from reference TRBV30 and TRBJ2-7, is SQTIHQWPATLVQPVGSPLSLECTVEGTSNPNLYWYRQAAGRGLQLLFYSVGIGQISSEVPQNLSASRPQDRQFILSSKKLLLSDSGFYLCAWSVPSLAGHYEQYFGPGTRLTVT.

This clone appeared a few times. Within the sample, other DNA sequences also encode this same CDR3. V gene TRBV5-1 combines with J gene TRBJ2-2, with TRBD2 matching over 8 bases. Germline V gene data show CDR1 as SGHRS and CDR2 as YFSETQ. The CDR3 runs 14 residues. V shed 0 bases and J 6 bases; nucleotides not matched to a gene: 1. CDR3: CASSLVGRAGELFF. The CDR3, as DNA: TGCGCCAGCAGCTTGGTCGGGAGGGCCGGGGAGCTGTTTTTT.

The chain employs TRBV25-1 and TRBJ2-7; D is possibly TRBD1 (5 bases). Trimming took off 6 bases at V and 7 bases at J, with 16 bases between the two ends. The germline V gene encodes CDR1 MGHDK and CDR2 SYGVNS. This CDR3 is built from 13 residues. CDR3 residues: CASSGHFRSEQYF. As DNA, the CDR3 is TGTGCCAGCAGCGGACACTTCAGGTCAGAGCAGTACTTC.

This rearrangement joins TRBV19 to TRBJ2-7; TRBD2 agrees at 13 bases. Trimming removed 1 base from V and 5 bases from J; junction bases left unmatched: 8. This CDR3 has 17 residues. Germline lookup yields CDR1 LNHDA and CDR2 SQIVND (reference sequence). The CDR3 DNA follows: TGTGCCAGTAGTATAGGGGGGCCCGGGACTAGCGGGAACGAGCAGTACTTC. Translation gives CASSIGGPGTSGNEQYF. The full variable domain, with the rest looked up from reference TRBV19 and TRBJ2-7, is DGGITQSPKYLFRKEGQNVTLSCEQNLNHDAMYWYRQDPGQGLRLIYYSQIVNDFQKGDIAEGYSVSREKKESFPLTVTSAQKNPTAFYLCASSIGGPGTSGNEQYFGPGTRLTVT.

The chain joins TRBV5-4 to TRBJ1-2; tentatively, D is TRBD1 (5 bases). V was trimmed by 0 bases and J by 5 bases, leaving 8 bases between them. The germline gives CDR1 SGHNT, CDR2 YYREEE (reference sequence). There are 13 residues in the CDR3. The CDR3, as DNA: TGTGCCAGCAGCTTGGGACAGCAATATGGCTACACCTTC. Translating it yields CASSLGQQYGYTF.

This clone was counted a few times. This CDR3 is CASSELRGGYTF. The DNA of the CDR3 is TGTGCCAGCAGTGAATTAAGGGGAGGCTACACCTTC. The V call is TRBV6-1, the J call TRBJ1-2, with TRBD1 as a possible D gene (5 bases). This CDR3 has 12 residues. The germline V and J ends were trimmed by 2 bases and 8 bases, with 9 bases remaining between them. CDR1 is MNHNS, CDR2 SASEGT, per germline.

The chain has TRBV2 and TRBJ2-7, with 8 bases identical to TRBD2. This CDR3 has 16 amino acids. The ends lost 3 bases at V and 5 bases at J; junction bases unmatched: 12. Germline CDR1 SNHLY, CDR2 FYNNEI. The CDR3 reads CASSDVKRGPGDEQYF. CDR3 sequence (DNA): TGTGCCAGCAGTGACGTTAAGCGGGGGCCGGGAGACGAGCAGTACTTC.

This clone showed up just a few times. This sequence joins TRBV29-1 and TRBJ2-7; TRBD1 matches at 8 bases. CDR1 and CDR2 from the germline V gene are SQVTM and ANQGSEA. This CDR3 region has 13 residues. The junction had 6 bases not matched to a gene; V was cut back by 6 bases and J by 2 bases. Written as DNA, the CDR3 is TGCAGCGTGCCGGGACAGGATCCCTACGAGCAGTACTTC. It codes for CSVPGQDPYEQYF.

The chain carries TRBV5-6 and TRBJ2-5; a weak D match, TRBD1 (6 bases). The J call could be wrong; TRBJ2-7 is a better fit for the DNA end. The CDR3 is 14 amino acids. Germline CDR1 reads SGHDT; CDR2 reads YYEEEE. The CDR3 sequence: CASMPQGNSYEQYF. The CDR3, as DNA: TGTGCCAGCATGCCACAGGGAAACTCCTACGAGCAGTACTTC.

The chain combines TRBV27 with TRBJ1-1; maybe TRBD1 (5 bases). The germline V and J ends were trimmed by 5 bases and 4 bases, with 20 bases remaining between them. The CDR3 length is 16 residues. Germline CDR1 MNHEY, CDR2 SMNVEV (reference sequence). This CDR3 reads CASSPRTGARSTEAFF. DNA of the CDR3: TGTGCCAGCAGTCCCCGAACTGGGGCGCGAAGCACTGAAGCTTTCTTT.

The chain combines TRBV6-5 with TRBJ2-5; D not resolved. Trimming took off 0 bases at V and 11 bases at J, with 7 bases between the two ends. Germline assignment: CDR1 MNHEY and CDR2 SVGAGI. The CDR3 totals 11 residues. CDR3 region: CASSYSTRQYF. The CDR3 nucleotides are TGTGCCAGCAGTTACTCGACCAGGCAGTACTTC.

In its sample, this clone was seen once. The rearrangement uses TRBV7-7 and TRBJ2-5; 10 bases are a match to TRBD1. CDR1 is SSHAT and CDR2 is FNYEAQ in the germline V gene (reference sequence). The CDR3 totals 14 residues. V lost 3 bases, J lost 6 bases, and 4 bases stayed unmatched. In DNA form, the CDR3 reads TGTGCCAGCAGCTTTGGACAGGGGGGAAAGACCCAGTACTTC. Amino acid sequence: CASSFGQGGKTQYF.

J is TRBJ1-2 and V is TRBV27; 8 nucleotides agree with TRBD1. Germline CDR1 and CDR2: MNHEY and SMNVEV (reference sequence). The V gene end was trimmed by 4 bases and the J gene end by 7 bases; junction bases not matched to a gene: 8. This CDR3 is built from 14 residues. The chain's CDR3 is CASSSYHTGGGYTF. The CDR3 nucleotides are TGTGCCAGCAGTTCATACCACACAGGGGGTGGCTACACCTTC.

This clone turned up a few times. The chain couples TRBV28 to TRBJ1-2; TRBD1 agrees at 8 bases. The CDR3 sequence is 13 residues long. Germline CDR1 and CDR2: MDHEN and SYDVKM. Losses at the gene ends were 5 bases for V and 3 bases for J; bases not matched to a gene: 2. As DNA, the CDR3 is TGTGCCAGCAGTCCGGGACAGGACTATGGCTACACCTTC. Its translation is CASSPGQDYGYTF.

This chain joins TRBV6-1 and TRBJ2-1, with 9 positions matching TRBD2. The CDR3 spans 15 residues. CDR1 and CDR2 from the germline V gene are MNHNS and SASEGT. V dropped 1 base and J dropped 3; count of bases not matched to a gene: 1. This chain's CDR3 is CASSEGTSVYNEQFF. The DNA for the CDR3 is TGTGCCAGCAGTGAAGGGACTAGCGTCTACAATGAGCAGTTCTTC.

The genes are TRBV27 and TRBJ1-2, with a tentative D call TRBD1 (6 bases). CDR1 MNHEY and CDR2 SMNVEV come from the germline V gene (reference sequence). The CDR3 consists of 12 residues. Deletions cut 6 bases from V and 3 bases from J, with 8 bases between. DNA for the CDR3: TGTGCCAGCAGGGACAGTTACTATGGCTACACCTTC. It yields the protein CASRDSYYGYTF.

V is TRBV7-9 and J is TRBJ2-3; possibly TRBD2 for D (6 bases). The V gene lost 5 bases and the J gene lost 0 bases, with 15 bases spanning the gap. This CDR3 contains 16 residues. Germline V gene lookup returns CDR1 SEHNR and CDR2 FQNEAQ (reference sequence). CDR3 in amino acids: CASSPLGGSSTDTQYF. The CDR3 coding sequence is TGTGCCAGCAGCCCACTCGGAGGGAGCAGCACAGATACGCAGTATTTT.

This clone was seen once. The chain recombines TRBV6-1 with TRBJ2-7, with D hard to call. CDR1 and CDR2 (germline): MNHNS, SASEGT. The V and J ends lost 3 bases and 0 bases respectively, with 3 bases between them. CDR3 length: 12 residues. Here the CDR3 reads CASSDHSYEQYF. CDR3 nucleotides: TGTGCCAGCAGTGATCACTCCTACGAGCAGTACTTC.

This chain uses TRBV6-5 with TRBJ1-2; 7 bases fit TRBD1. The CDR3 contains 14 residues. Trimming at V came to 2 bases and at J to 5 bases, leaving 5 bases not matched to a gene. The germline V gene encodes CDR1 MNHEY and CDR2 SVGAGI. In DNA, the CDR3 is TGTGCCAGCAGTTACGGACAGGAAGGATATGGCTACACCTTC. Protein: CASSYGQEGYGYTF.

V usage is TRBV7-9 and J usage is TRBJ2-7; TRBD2 matches 10 bases. The CDR3 contains 16 residues. Losses at the gene ends were 4 bases for V and 1 base for J; bases not matched to a gene: 7. CDR1 and CDR2 from the germline V gene are SEHNR and FQNEAQ (reference sequence). CDR3 DNA sequence: TGTGCCAGCAGCTCAGGAGCGGGAGGGCCATCCTACGAGCAGTACTTC. Translating gives CASSSGAGGPSYEQYF.